Each of the 6 T cell receptor beta chains below was sequenced from the same sample in a study of T-cell reconstitution after alpha-beta-depleted transplantation in children. This sample's TCRbeta library carried unique molecular identifier barcodes. MiXCR was run by TCRdb on the PCR reads, yielding one entry per CDR3 protein. The sample shows roughly 790,000 distinct CDR3 sequences, around 17% of them seen only once. The input for sequencing was PBMCs, mostly from graft donor cells, taken 360 days after TCRalphabeta/CD19-depleted stem cell transplant. Receptors were obtained from a male patient aged 10-17 years who had a stem cell transplant for acute lymphoblastic leukemia, so the T cells may come from the graft donor.

This clonotype was picked up a small number of times. This rearrangement joins TRBV11-2 to TRBJ2-7; D possibly corresponds to TRBD2 (5 bases). The V end lost 5 bases, the J end lost 4 bases, and 21 bases lay between the germline ends. Germline lookup yields CDR1 SGHAT and CDR2 FQNNGV. The CDR3 runs 16 residues. CDR3 sequence reads: CASSPVGEKGPYEQYF. The CDR3 region has the DNA TGTGCCAGCAGCCCCGTCGGGGAGAAAGGGCCGTACGAGCAGTACTTC.

The CDR3 DNA is TGTGCCATCAGTGAGTCGAACAGGGGTTTGGACGAGCAGTACTTC. This gives the protein CAISESNRGLDEQYF. The chain is built from TRBV10-3 and TRBJ2-7; 7 bases are shared with TRBD1. V lost 0 bases to trimming and J lost 5 bases; unmatched junction nucleotides: 7. The CDR3 loop spans 15 amino acids. In germline, CDR1 is ENHRY, CDR2 SYGVKD.

This clonotype was seen only a few times. V gene TRBV7-2 combines with J gene TRBJ2-5, with D unclear. This CDR3 region has 13 residues. Looked up from germline, CDR1 is SGHTA and CDR2 is FQGNSA. With 3 bases removed from V and 1 base from J, the gap between germline ends came to 6 bases. This chain's CDR3 is CASSFVFQETQYF. In DNA form, the CDR3 reads TGTGCCAGCAGCTTCGTGTTCCAAGAGACCCAGTACTTC.

This clonotype was counted at least ten times. This rearrangement joins TRBV4-1 to TRBJ2-7; D is perhaps TRBD2 (6 bases). With 1 base removed from V and 3 bases from J, the gap between germline ends came to 10 bases. From germline, CDR1 is MGHRA and CDR2 YSYEKL. This CDR3 is 14 amino acids long. CDR3 DNA: TGCGCCAGCAGCCAAGTGTGGCGGGACTACGAGCAGTACTTC. This gives the protein CASSQVWRDYEQYF.

This clonotype was recorded a few times. V is TRBV2 and J is TRBJ2-2; D not resolved. This CDR3 contains 12 residues. Trimming took 8 bases from V and 6 from J, leaving 10 bases between them. The V gene's germline CDR1 is SNHLY and CDR2 FYNNEI. In DNA form, the CDR3 reads TGTGCCAGCTGTTTAGGGTCCGGGGAGCTGTTTTTT. Its translation: CASCLGSGELFF.

The chain combines TRBV27 with TRBJ2-1, with TRBD2 identical over 13 bases. This CDR3 region has 16 residues. Germline loops: CDR1 MNHEY, CDR2 SMNVEV (reference sequence). The trim removed 5 bases at V and 9 bases at J, leaving 10 bases unmatched. This chain's CDR3 is CASSPSGLAGLAEQFF. The CDR3 coding sequence is TGTGCCAGCAGTCCGTCGGGACTAGCGGGGTTGGCTGAGCAGTTCTTC.